This T cell receptor beta chain was obtained from a study of blood T cells in healthy people across ages. Overall study results and limits: The recorded TCR beta diversity per million T cells decreased in a roughly linear manner with age.

A second PCR, run for about 6 to 11 cycles, used a sample-barcoded 5' primer plus a J-beta primer mix. The template-switch adaptor, which had 12 random nucleotides, put a tag on each cDNA molecule. A single record per CDR3 protein comes from TCRdb applying MiXCR to the 5' RACE reads. The repertoire has around 500,000 distinct CDR3 sequences, more than 45% of them found once; the top ten carry around 23%. Concerning this clonotype: Its antigen remains unknown. The junction and the germline gene differ at one end; a read error may be behind it.

CDR1 is SGHRS, CDR2 YFSETQ, per germline. This CDR3 has 13 residues. The sample was blood. The rearrangement uses TRBV5-1 and TRBJ2-1; D possibly corresponds to TRBD1 (6 bases). The TCR comes from a man older than 75 in good health. CDR3 bases: TGCGCCAGCAGCGCGGACAGATACAATGGGCAGTTCTTC. It is translated as CASSADRYNGQFF.